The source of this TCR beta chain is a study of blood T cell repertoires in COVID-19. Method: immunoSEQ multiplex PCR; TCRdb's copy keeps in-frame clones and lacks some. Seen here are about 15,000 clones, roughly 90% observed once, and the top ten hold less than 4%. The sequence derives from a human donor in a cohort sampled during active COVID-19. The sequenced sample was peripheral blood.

This chain's CDR3 is CASSYSTQGAVGYTF. CDR3 nucleotides: TGTGCCAGCAGTTACTCGACACAGGGAGCGGTTGGCTACACCTTC. This chain connects TRBV6-5 to TRBJ1-2, with a possible D match to TRBD1 (6 bases). Germline CDR1 MNHEY, CDR2 SVGAGI. V was shortened by 0 bases and J by 7 bases, with 15 bases between the two germline ends. The CDR3 has 15 amino acids.